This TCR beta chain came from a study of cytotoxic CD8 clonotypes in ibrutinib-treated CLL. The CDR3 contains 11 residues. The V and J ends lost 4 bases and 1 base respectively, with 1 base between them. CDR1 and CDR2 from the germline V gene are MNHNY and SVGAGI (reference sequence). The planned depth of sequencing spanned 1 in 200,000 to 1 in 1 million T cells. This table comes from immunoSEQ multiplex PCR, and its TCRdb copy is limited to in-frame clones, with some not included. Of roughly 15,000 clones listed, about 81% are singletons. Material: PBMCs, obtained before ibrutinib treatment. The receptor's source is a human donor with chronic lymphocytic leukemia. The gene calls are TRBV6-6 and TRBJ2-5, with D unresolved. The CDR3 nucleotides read TGTGCCAGCAGTTCCCAAGAGACCCAGTACTTC. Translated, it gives CASSSQETQYF.